The source of this T cell receptor beta chain is a study of human thymus T cells. Produced via immunoSEQ multiplex PCR; TCRdb's table is partial and in-frame only. The sample includes around 120,000 clones, around 94% of them seen just once. Thymus was obtained from resections taken during corrective heart surgery. General study points: Usage of V and J genes appeared biased in thymic and blood repertoires. There were highly overlapping thymic repertoires among unrelated individuals, as related research reported.

The count of this clone is one. The target antigen is unknown. CDR3 size: 20 residues. The V and J ends lost 0 bases and 0 bases respectively, with 18 bases between them. Germline assignment: CDR1 LGHNT and CDR2 FRNRAP. This rearrangement joins TRBV12-5 to TRBJ1-6; D perhaps matches TRBD1 (5 bases). The receptor was isolated from a boy under two years old with a congenital heart defect but otherwise immunologically healthy. What was sequenced was thymus tissue. In nucleotides, the CDR3 is TGTGCTAGTGGTTTGGTAGAACAGGAGTTCTCTAGCTCCTATAATTCACCCCTCCACTTT. Protein sequence: CASGLVEQEFSSSYNSPLHF.